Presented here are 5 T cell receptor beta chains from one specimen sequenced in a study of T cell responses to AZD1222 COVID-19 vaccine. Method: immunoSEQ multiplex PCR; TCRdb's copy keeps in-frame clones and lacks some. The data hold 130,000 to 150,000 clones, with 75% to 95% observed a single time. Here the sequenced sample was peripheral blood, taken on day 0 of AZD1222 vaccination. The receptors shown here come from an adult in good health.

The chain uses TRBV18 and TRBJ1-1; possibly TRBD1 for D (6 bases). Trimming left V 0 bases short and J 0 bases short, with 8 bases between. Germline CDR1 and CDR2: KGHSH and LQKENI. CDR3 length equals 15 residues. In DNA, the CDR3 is TGTGCCAGCTCACCACCAGGGACAATGAACACTGAAGCTTTCTTT. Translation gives CASSPPGTMNTEAFF.

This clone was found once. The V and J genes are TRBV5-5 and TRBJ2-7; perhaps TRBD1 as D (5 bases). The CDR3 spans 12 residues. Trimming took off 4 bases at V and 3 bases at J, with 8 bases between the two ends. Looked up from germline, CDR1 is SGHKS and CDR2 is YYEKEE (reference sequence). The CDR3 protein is CASSLDIYEQYF. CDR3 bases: TGTGCCAGCAGCCTGGACATCTACGAGCAGTACTTC. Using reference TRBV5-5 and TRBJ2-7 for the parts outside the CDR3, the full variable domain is DAGVTQSPTHLIKTRGQQVTLRCSPISGHKSVSWYQQVLGQGPQFIFQYYEKEERGRGNFPDRFSARQFPNYSSELNVNALLLGDSALYLCASSLDIYEQYFGPGTRLTVT.

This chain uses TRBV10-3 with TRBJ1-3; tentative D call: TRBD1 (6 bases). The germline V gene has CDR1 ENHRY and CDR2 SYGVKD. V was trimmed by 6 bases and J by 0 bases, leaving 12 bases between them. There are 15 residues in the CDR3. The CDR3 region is CAIRTQGTSGNTIYF. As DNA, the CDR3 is TGTGCCATCAGGACACAGGGCACCTCTGGAAACACCATATATTTT.

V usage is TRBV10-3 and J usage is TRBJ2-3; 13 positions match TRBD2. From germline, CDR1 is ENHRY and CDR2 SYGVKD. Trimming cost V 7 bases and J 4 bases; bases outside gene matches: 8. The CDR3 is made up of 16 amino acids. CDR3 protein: CAIKATSGGEADTQYF. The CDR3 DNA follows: TGTGCCATCAAGGCAACTAGCGGGGGGGAAGCAGATACGCAGTATTTT.

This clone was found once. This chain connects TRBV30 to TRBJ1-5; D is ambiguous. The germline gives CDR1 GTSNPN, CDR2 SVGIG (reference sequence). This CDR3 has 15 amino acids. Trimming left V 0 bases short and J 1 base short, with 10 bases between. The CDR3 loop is CAWSVRRESNQPQHF. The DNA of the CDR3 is TGTGCCTGGAGTGTACGGAGGGAGAGCAATCAGCCCCAGCATTTT.